The 10 T cell receptor beta chains listed next were all sequenced from one sample in a study of cytomegalovirus exposure and HLA in healthy donors (dated by TCRdb to 2017 to 2019). Libraries were built with the immunoSEQ multiplex PCR assay. For the multiplex PCR, a mixture combining 60 forward primers for TCR Vbeta segments and 13 reverse primers for TCR Jbeta segments was used. In TCRdb, the immuneACCESS table is reduced to in-frame sequences with V and J assigned. These tables do not hold every clone; where another copy was compared, an unresolved V gene accounts for under half, and the others remain unexplained. This sample's records show 150,000 to 200,000 clones. In total, the top ten clones hold over 1% of the sample. The sample was PBMCs. The receptors shown here come from a woman aged 55-70 years in good health and CMV-seronegative.

The V gene is TRBV5-1, the J gene TRBJ1-2, with 8 bases fitting TRBD1. Trimming cost V 4 bases and J 8 bases; bases outside gene matches: 16. CDR3 size: 16 residues. Germline values: CDR1 SGHRS, CDR2 YFSETQ. DNA of the CDR3: TGCGCCAGCAGCCCCCTTCAAGTTGGACAGGGTCGAGGCTACACCTTC. Its translation: CASSPLQVGQGRGYTF.

The rearrangement uses TRBV7-2 and TRBJ1-3; D is unclear. Germline values: CDR1 SGHTA, CDR2 FQGNSA. This CDR3 contains 13 residues. Deletions cut 7 bases from V and 0 bases from J, with 7 bases between. The CDR3 coding sequence is TGTGCCAGCACCCTCTACTCTGGAAACACCATATATTTT. It is translated as CASTLYSGNTIYF.

V usage is TRBV6-5 and J usage is TRBJ1-2, with D maybe TRBD1 (5 bases). CDR3 size: 13 residues. Looked up from germline, CDR1 is MNHEY and CDR2 is SVGAGI. The ends were cut back, 5 bases at V and 0 bases at J, with 7 bases in the middle. The CDR3 protein is CASSLDTNYGYTF. The CDR3 DNA is TGTGCCAGCAGTCTGGACACTAACTATGGCTACACCTTC.

The chain employs TRBV7-2 and TRBJ2-7, with TRBD1 matching 10 bases. Per germline, CDR1 SGHTA and CDR2 FQGNSA. This CDR3 has 14 amino acids. Trimming at V came to 4 bases and at J to 3 bases, leaving 3 bases not matched to a gene. Here the CDR3 reads CASSWGQGFYEQYF. As DNA, the CDR3 is TGTGCCAGCAGCTGGGGACAGGGGTTCTACGAGCAGTACTTC.

The chain combines TRBV6-5 with TRBJ1-4; 7 bases are shared with TRBD1. CDR3 length: 14 residues. The junction had 7 bases not matched to a gene; V was cut back by 6 bases and J by 6 bases. The germline V gene has CDR1 MNHEY and CDR2 SVGAGI. The CDR3 DNA reads as TGTGCCAGCAGGAGACAGGGCTTCGATGAAAAACTGTTTTTT. Translated, it gives CASRRQGFDEKLFF.

V is TRBV4-1 and J is TRBJ1-6; D gene unclear. The CDR3 extends over 16 amino acids. CDR1 MGHRA and CDR2 YSYEKL come from the germline V gene. V lost 0 bases to trimming and J lost 3 bases, with 9 bases between them. CDR3 region: CASSQDNRNYNSPLHF. The CDR3, as DNA: TGCGCCAGCAGCCAAGATAACAGAAACTATAATTCACCCCTCCACTTT.

The genes are TRBV7-2 and TRBJ2-1; D is uncertain. The ends were cut back, 5 bases at V and 5 bases at J, with 7 bases in the middle. This CDR3 comprises 12 residues. Germline V gives CDR1 SGHTA, CDR2 FQGNSA. The CDR3 nucleotides are TGTGCCAGCAGCCCGGAGAACAATGAGCAGTTCTTC. Its protein product is CASSPENNEQFF.

This rearrangement joins TRBV19 to TRBJ2-3; 9 bases align to TRBD2. This CDR3 is 15 amino acids long. CDR1 and CDR2 (germline): LNHDA, SQIVND (reference sequence). J was trimmed by 1 base and V by 6 bases; bases with no gene match: 5. The DNA for the CDR3 is TGTGCCAGTAGCAAATTAGCGGGGGGCACAGATACGCAGTATTTT. Amino acids: CASSKLAGGTDTQYF.

Remarks on this clone: Other nucleotide sequences in the sample specify the same CDR3. The rearrangement uses TRBV6-1 and TRBJ1-5, with 8 nucleotides matching TRBD1. Germline CDR1 and CDR2: MNHNS and SASEGT. CDR3 length equals 16 residues. J lost 6 bases, V lost 3 bases, and 10 bases had no gene match. DNA for the CDR3: TGTGCCAGCAGTGAGCCGGCAGGGGGCTATATTCAGCCCCAGCATTTT. Its translation: CASSEPAGGYIQPQHF.

Comment on this clone: Other nucleotide sequences in the sample specify the same CDR3. The chain has TRBV5-1 and TRBJ1-1; D uncertain. Germline V CDR1 and CDR2: SGHRS, YFSETQ. Trimming took 0 bases from V and 1 from J, leaving 7 bases between them. CDR3 length: 14 amino acids. The CDR3: CASSLGAGNTEAFF. The CDR3 DNA sequence: TGCGCCAGCAGCTTGGGAGCGGGGAACACTGAAGCTTTCTTT.